These T cell receptor beta chains were read from a single sample in a study of beta chain features in type 1 diabetes. Clones were read by immunoSEQ multiplex PCR, and TCRdb kept only the in-frame ones, dropping some. The profile shows 120,000 to 150,000 clones, around 9.3% of them singletons. Sequencing was performed on naive CD4+ T cells from blood. These receptors were collected from a young man in good health. Each CDR3 is given with its conserved first and last residue. Each record gives: clone size, J gene, D gene, V gene, CDR3 DNA, CDR3 protein. A D gene is named only where the DNA matches it firmly. Rows give clone size only sometimes, using once, few, many, or a class for an expanded clone.

abundance: few; j_gene: TRBJ2-1; d_gene: TRBD2; v_gene: TRBV4-2; CDR3nt: TGTGCCAGCAGCCACGACGGGACTAGCGGGGGTAATGAGCAGTTCTTC; CDR3aa: CASSHDGTSGGNEQFF
abundance: .; j_gene: TRBJ2-5; d_gene: .; v_gene: TRBV28; CDR3nt: TGTGCCAGCAGTTTTGGTGGGGGCCGCGAGACCCAGTACTTC; CDR3aa: CASSFGGGRETQYF
abundance: few; j_gene: TRBJ1-6; d_gene: TRBD1; v_gene: TRBV10-3; CDR3nt: TGTGCCAGCAGCGACAGGGGAGATTCACCCCTCCACTTT; CDR3aa: CASSDRGDSPLHF
abundance: .; j_gene: TRBJ2-2; d_gene: .; v_gene: TRBV18; CDR3nt: TGTGCCAGCTCACAGGTTAGACAGGCCACCGGGGAGCTGTTTTTT; CDR3aa: CASSQVRQATGELFF
abundance: few; j_gene: TRBJ1-5; d_gene: TRBD1; v_gene: TRBV19; CDR3nt: TGTGCCAGTATGGGACAGACAAGATTGCCCCAGCATTTT; CDR3aa: CASMGQTRLPQHF
abundance: few; j_gene: TRBJ1-4; d_gene: .; v_gene: TRBV7-2; CDR3nt: TGTGCCAGCAGCTTAGGGACAGATAATGAAAAACTGTTTTTT; CDR3aa: CASSLGTDNEKLFF
abundance: few; j_gene: TRBJ1-4; d_gene: TRBD1; v_gene: TRBV7-9; CDR3nt: TGTGCCAGCAGCTTGGGCACAGGGGCTGGCGAAAAACTGTTTTTT; CDR3aa: CASSLGTGAGEKLFF
abundance: few; j_gene: TRBJ1-2; d_gene: TRBD1; v_gene: TRBV6-1; CDR3nt: TGTGCCAGCATTGGAACCGGGACAGCCTATGGCTACACCTTC; CDR3aa: CASIGTGTAYGYTF
abundance: many; j_gene: TRBJ2-1; d_gene: .; v_gene: TRBV20-1; CDR3nt: TGCAGTGTTGAAGCATACAATGAGCAGTTCTTC; CDR3aa: CSVEAYNEQFF
abundance: few; j_gene: TRBJ2-7; d_gene: .; v_gene: TRBV5-4; CDR3nt: TGTGCCAGCAGCGCTACGGGCGAGCAGTACTTC; CDR3aa: CASSATGEQYF
abundance: .; j_gene: TRBJ2-3; d_gene: TRBD1; v_gene: TRBV27; CDR3nt: TGTGCCAGCCGCAGGGGGATGAACACAGATACGCAGTATTTT; CDR3aa: CASRRGMNTDTQYF
abundance: few; j_gene: TRBJ2-2; d_gene: .; v_gene: TRBV29-1; CDR3nt: TGCAGCGTCATGACAGGAAGAACGAACACCGGGGAGCTGTTTTTT; CDR3aa: CSVMTGRTNTGELFF
abundance: .; j_gene: TRBJ2-1; d_gene: TRBD2; v_gene: TRBV5-1; CDR3nt: TGCGCCAGCAGCCTCCATAGTGGGATTAGCGGGGTCAGTAATGAGCAGTTCTTC; CDR3aa: CASSLHSGISGVSNEQFF
abundance: .; j_gene: TRBJ2-5; d_gene: TRBD2; v_gene: TRBV9; CDR3nt: TGTGCCAGCAGCGTAGCGGGGGGGATGGAGACCCAGTACTTC; CDR3aa: CASSVAGGMETQYF
abundance: few; j_gene: TRBJ2-6; d_gene: TRBD1; v_gene: TRBV14; CDR3nt: TGTGCCAGCAGCCGTGGGGACAGACCCTCTGGGGCCAACGTCCTGACTTTC; CDR3aa: CASSRGDRPSGANVLTF
abundance: .; j_gene: TRBJ1-4; d_gene: TRBD1; v_gene: TRBV30; CDR3nt: TGTGCCTGGAGTACGGGACAGACTAATGAAAAACTGTTTTTT; CDR3aa: CAWSTGQTNEKLFF
abundance: many; j_gene: TRBJ1-5; d_gene: .; v_gene: TRBV6-6; CDR3nt: TGTGCCAGCAGTCTCGGTATCAGCGGCAATCAGCCCCAGCATTTT; CDR3aa: CASSLGISGNQPQHF
abundance: .; j_gene: TRBJ2-3; d_gene: TRBD2; v_gene: TRBV7-9; CDR3nt: TGTGCCAGCAGCCCGAGCGGGGGCGCAGATACGCAGTATTTT; CDR3aa: CASSPSGGADTQYF
abundance: few; j_gene: TRBJ1-2; d_gene: TRBD1; v_gene: TRBV30; CDR3nt: TGTGCCTGGAAAGGACAGGATGGCTACACCTTC; CDR3aa: CAWKGQDGYTF
abundance: few; j_gene: TRBJ1-2; d_gene: TRBD1; v_gene: TRBV7-2; CDR3nt: TGTGCCAGCAGGAAGGGGGCGGACTATGGCTACACCTTC; CDR3aa: CASRKGADYGYTF
abundance: few; j_gene: TRBJ1-5; d_gene: .; v_gene: TRBV7-2; CDR3nt: TGTGCCAGCAGCTTAGCCGGGGTCCATCAGCCCCAGCATTTT; CDR3aa: CASSLAGVHQPQHF
abundance: few; j_gene: TRBJ1-2; d_gene: .; v_gene: TRBV4-3; CDR3nt: TGCGCCAGCAGCCTTAAAGGGGACTATGGCTACACCTTC; CDR3aa: CASSLKGDYGYTF
abundance: .; j_gene: TRBJ2-2; d_gene: TRBD2; v_gene: TRBV11-3; CDR3nt: TGTGCCAGCAGCCCCGGGGGGGCGGTCACCGGGGAGCTGTTTTTT; CDR3aa: CASSPGGAVTGELFF
abundance: few; j_gene: TRBJ1-1; d_gene: .; v_gene: TRBV7-2; CDR3nt: TGTGCCAGCAGCTTAGTTTCGGGGGGGAACACTGAAGCTTTCTTT; CDR3aa: CASSLVSGGNTEAFF
abundance: .; j_gene: TRBJ2-3; d_gene: TRBD1; v_gene: TRBV7-8; CDR3nt: TGTGCCAGCAGCTTAGTGGGTGCGGGACAGGGTCCAGATACGCAGTATTTT; CDR3aa: CASSLVGAGQGPDTQYF
abundance: .; j_gene: TRBJ2-3; d_gene: .; v_gene: TRBV7-2; CDR3nt: TGTGCCAGCAGCTTGCAGACAGATACGCAGTATTTT; CDR3aa: CASSLQTDTQYF
abundance: few; j_gene: TRBJ2-3; d_gene: TRBD2; v_gene: TRBV11-3; CDR3nt: TGTGCCAGCAGCTACCGGACTAGCAGCGCAGATACGCAGTATTTT; CDR3aa: CASSYRTSSADTQYF
abundance: .; j_gene: TRBJ1-1; d_gene: .; v_gene: TRBV10-3; CDR3nt: TGTGCCATCAGTCAACGGGAGACGAACACTGAAGCTTTCTTT; CDR3aa: CAISQRETNTEAFF
abundance: .; j_gene: TRBJ2-1; d_gene: TRBD2; v_gene: TRBV6-5; CDR3nt: TGTGCCAGCACTCTAGCGGGGGGGCCTGGTGAGCAGTTCTTC; CDR3aa: CASTLAGGPGEQFF
abundance: few; j_gene: TRBJ2-1; d_gene: .; v_gene: TRBV7-2; CDR3nt: TGTGCCAGCAGCTTAGTAGGCGGGGAGCCGGCCAATGAGCAGTTCTTC; CDR3aa: CASSLVGGEPANEQFF
abundance: many; j_gene: TRBJ2-7; d_gene: .; v_gene: TRBV14; CDR3nt: TGTGCCAGCAGCCAAGAGCCGCCGAGCGAGCAGTACTTC; CDR3aa: CASSQEPPSEQYF
abundance: .; j_gene: TRBJ1-5; d_gene: TRBD1; v_gene: TRBV2; CDR3nt: TGTGCCAGCAGCCTCGGACAGGTTAGCCAGCCCCAGCATTTT; CDR3aa: CASSLGQVSQPQHF
abundance: few; j_gene: TRBJ1-2; d_gene: .; v_gene: TRBV6-5; CDR3nt: TGTGCCAGCAGAAGGGACTCATCGTATGGCTACACCTTC; CDR3aa: CASRRDSSYGYTF
abundance: .; j_gene: TRBJ2-5; d_gene: .; v_gene: TRBV7-2; CDR3nt: TGTGCCAGCAGCTTAGGGAACAGCCAAGAGACCCAGTACTTC; CDR3aa: CASSLGNSQETQYF
abundance: few; j_gene: TRBJ2-3; d_gene: .; v_gene: TRBV7-2; CDR3nt: TGTGCCAGCAGCTTAGTAGCGGACACAGATACGCAGTATTTT; CDR3aa: CASSLVADTDTQYF
abundance: .; j_gene: TRBJ1-2; d_gene: .; v_gene: TRBV18; CDR3nt: TGTGCCAGCTCCCCAACACAAGTCGGGGTTAACTATGGCTACACCTTC; CDR3aa: CASSPTQVGVNYGYTF
abundance: few; j_gene: TRBJ2-5; d_gene: TRBD1; v_gene: TRBV7-2; CDR3nt: TGTGCCAGCAGCCGTGACAGGGGGCAAGAGACCCAGTACTTC; CDR3aa: CASSRDRGQETQYF
abundance: many; j_gene: TRBJ2-3; d_gene: .; v_gene: TRBV7-9; CDR3nt: TGTGCCAGCAGCTTAGGAACTGGCGGGGTCCCAGATACGCAGTATTTT; CDR3aa: CASSLGTGGVPDTQYF
abundance: .; j_gene: TRBJ1-5; d_gene: .; v_gene: TRBV7-2; CDR3nt: TGTGCCAGCAGCTTAGTAGGGGATCAGCCCCAGCATTTT; CDR3aa: CASSLVGDQPQHF
abundance: .; j_gene: TRBJ2-5; d_gene: TRBD1; v_gene: TRBV28; CDR3nt: TGTGCCAGCAGTTTACAGGGGGCACAAGAGACCCAGTACTTC; CDR3aa: CASSLQGAQETQYF
abundance: .; j_gene: TRBJ2-5; d_gene: .; v_gene: TRBV7-2; CDR3nt: TGTGCCAGCAACGTCAGGGTTCCAGAGACCCAGTACTTC; CDR3aa: CASNVRVPETQYF
abundance: few; j_gene: TRBJ2-5; d_gene: .; v_gene: TRBV7-2; CDR3nt: TGTGCCAGCAGCTTCTCGGGGGTGGAGACCCAGTACTTC; CDR3aa: CASSFSGVETQYF
abundance: few; j_gene: TRBJ2-2; d_gene: .; v_gene: TRBV5-1; CDR3nt: TGCGCCAGCAGCACTGCAGGGATCGTGAACACCGGGGAGCTGTTTTTT; CDR3aa: CASSTAGIVNTGELFF
abundance: .; j_gene: TRBJ2-3; d_gene: .; v_gene: TRBV9; CDR3nt: TGTGCCAGCAGCGTAGAGAGTGGAGGGGTAGCTCCAGATACGCAGTATTTT; CDR3aa: CASSVESGGVAPDTQYF
abundance: few; j_gene: TRBJ2-7; d_gene: TRBD2; v_gene: TRBV28; CDR3nt: TGTGCCAGCAGTCCCCCCGGACTAGCTGGCCACGAGCAGTACTTC; CDR3aa: CASSPPGLAGHEQYF
abundance: .; j_gene: TRBJ2-7; d_gene: TRBD2; v_gene: TRBV5-1; CDR3nt: TGCGCCAGCAGCCTTTTAACTAGCGGGGTTTACGAGCAGTACTTC; CDR3aa: CASSLLTSGVYEQYF
abundance: .; j_gene: TRBJ2-7; d_gene: TRBD1; v_gene: TRBV28; CDR3nt: TGTGCCAGCCGTGGGGACAGGGGGTACGAGCAGTACTTC; CDR3aa: CASRGDRGYEQYF
abundance: few; j_gene: TRBJ2-1; d_gene: TRBD2; v_gene: TRBV5-1; CDR3nt: TGCGCCAGCAGCTTTGGACCCGGCGCTCGGGCGGGACTAGCGGGGGACGAGCAGTTCTTC; CDR3aa: CASSFGPGARAGLAGDEQFF
abundance: many; j_gene: TRBJ2-1; d_gene: TRBD1; v_gene: TRBV25-1; CDR3nt: TGTGCCAGCAGTGAGGACAGGGGAGACGAGCAGTTCTTC; CDR3aa: CASSEDRGDEQFF
abundance: .; j_gene: TRBJ2-1; d_gene: .; v_gene: TRBV5-1; CDR3nt: TGCGCCAGCAGCTTAGGCGGGTTCTCCTACAATGAGCAGTTCTTC; CDR3aa: CASSLGGFSYNEQFF
abundance: .; j_gene: TRBJ2-5; d_gene: TRBD2; v_gene: TRBV7-2; CDR3nt: TGTGCCAGCAGCCCAACATGGACTAGCGGGGTGGAGACCCAGTACTTC; CDR3aa: CASSPTWTSGVETQYF